This paragraph reports one TCR beta chain. Its antigen is currently unknown. Both 60 Vbeta primers and 13 Jbeta primers went into the PCR. The data were produced by immunoSEQ multiplex PCR, yet TCRdb's version contains in-frame clones alone and is incomplete. The sample holds about 200,000 clones; about 81% are singletons and the top ten take 2.7%. Germline CDR1 and CDR2: SGHDN and FVKESK. Trimming took off 0 bases at V and 6 bases at J, with 14 bases between the two ends. The CDR3 length is 15 residues. The sample is drawn from a study of cytomegalovirus exposure and HLA in healthy donors. Notes on the study in general: In a later analysis, most CMV-associated TCR beta chains appeared HLA-restricted.

The TCR sequence derives from a woman aged 40 to 49 in good health and CMV-seronegative. This chain connects TRBV14 to TRBJ2-5, with D tentatively TRBD2 (5 bases). The material sequenced was PBMCs. The CDR3 reads CASSQEGSGIQTQYF. In nucleotides, the CDR3 is TGTGCCAGCAGCCAAGAAGGTTCGGGGATCCAGACCCAGTACTTC.